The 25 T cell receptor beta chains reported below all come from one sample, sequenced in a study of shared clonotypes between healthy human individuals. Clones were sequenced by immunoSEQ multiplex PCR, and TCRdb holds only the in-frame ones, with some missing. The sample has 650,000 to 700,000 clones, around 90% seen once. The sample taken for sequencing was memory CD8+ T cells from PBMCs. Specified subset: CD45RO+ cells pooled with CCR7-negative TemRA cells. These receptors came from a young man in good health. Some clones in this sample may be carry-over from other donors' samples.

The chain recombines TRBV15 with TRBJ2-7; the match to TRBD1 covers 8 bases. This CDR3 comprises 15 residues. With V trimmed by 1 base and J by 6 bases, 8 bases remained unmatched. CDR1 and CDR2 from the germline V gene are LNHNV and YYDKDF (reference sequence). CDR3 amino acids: CATSRGGQEAVEQYF. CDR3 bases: TGTGCCACCAGCAGAGGGGGACAGGAGGCGGTCGAGCAGTACTTC.

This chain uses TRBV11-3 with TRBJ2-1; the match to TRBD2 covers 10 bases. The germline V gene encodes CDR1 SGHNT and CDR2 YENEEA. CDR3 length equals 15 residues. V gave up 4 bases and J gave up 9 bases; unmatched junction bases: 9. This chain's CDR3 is CASSYLAGVGTEQFF. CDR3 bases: TGTGCCAGCAGCTATCTAGCGGGAGTGGGTACTGAGCAGTTCTTC.

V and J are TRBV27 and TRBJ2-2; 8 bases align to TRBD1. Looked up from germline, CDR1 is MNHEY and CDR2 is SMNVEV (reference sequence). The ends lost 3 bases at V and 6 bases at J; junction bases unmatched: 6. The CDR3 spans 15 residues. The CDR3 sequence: CASSFRVQGAGELFF. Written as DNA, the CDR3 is TGTGCCAGCAGTTTCCGGGTACAGGGGGCCGGGGAGCTGTTTTTT.

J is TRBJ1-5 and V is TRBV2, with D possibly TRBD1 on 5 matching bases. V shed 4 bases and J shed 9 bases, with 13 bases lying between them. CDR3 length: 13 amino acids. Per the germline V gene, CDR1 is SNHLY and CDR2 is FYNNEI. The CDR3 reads CASSGEGARPQHF. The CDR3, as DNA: TGTGCCAGCAGTGGAGAAGGGGCTCGGCCCCAGCATTTT.

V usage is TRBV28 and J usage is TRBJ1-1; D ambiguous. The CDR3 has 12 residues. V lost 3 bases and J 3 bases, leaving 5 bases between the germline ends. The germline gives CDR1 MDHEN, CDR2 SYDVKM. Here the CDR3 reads CASSFPYTEAFF. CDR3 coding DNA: TGTGCCAGCAGTTTCCCCTACACTGAAGCTTTCTTT. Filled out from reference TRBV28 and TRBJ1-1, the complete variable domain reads DVKVTQSSRYLVKRTGEKVFLECVQDMDHENMFWYRQDPGLGLRLIYFSYDVKMKEKGDIPEGYSVSREKKERFSLILESASTNQTSMYLCASSFPYTEAFFGQGTRLTVV.

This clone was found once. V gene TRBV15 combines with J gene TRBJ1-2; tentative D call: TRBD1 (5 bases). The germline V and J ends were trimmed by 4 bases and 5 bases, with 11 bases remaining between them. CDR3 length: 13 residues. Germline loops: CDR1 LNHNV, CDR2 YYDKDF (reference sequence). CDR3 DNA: TGTGCCACCAGCACAGCAGGGACGTATGGCTACACCTTC. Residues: CATSTAGTYGYTF. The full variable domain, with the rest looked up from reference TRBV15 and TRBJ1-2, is DAMVIQNPRYQVTQFGKPVTLSCSQTLNHNVMYWYQQKSSQAPKLLFHYYDKDFNNEADTPDNFQSRRPNTSFCFLDIRSPGLGDTAMYLCATSTAGTYGYTFGSGTRLTVV.

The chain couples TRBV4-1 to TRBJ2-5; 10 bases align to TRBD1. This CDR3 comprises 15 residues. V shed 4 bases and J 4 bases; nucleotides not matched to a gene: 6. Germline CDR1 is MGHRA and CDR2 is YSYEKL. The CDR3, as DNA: TGCGCCAGCAGCCGTGGGGACAGGGGAGCAGAGACCCAGTACTTC. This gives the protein CASSRGDRGAETQYF.

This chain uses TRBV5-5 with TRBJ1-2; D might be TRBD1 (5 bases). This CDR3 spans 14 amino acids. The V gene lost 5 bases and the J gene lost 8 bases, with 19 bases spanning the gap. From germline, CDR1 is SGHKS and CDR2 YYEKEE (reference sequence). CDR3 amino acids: CASSLPTGTYGYTF. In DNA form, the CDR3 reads TGTGCCAGCAGTTTGCCAACCGGGACCTACGGCTACACCTTC.

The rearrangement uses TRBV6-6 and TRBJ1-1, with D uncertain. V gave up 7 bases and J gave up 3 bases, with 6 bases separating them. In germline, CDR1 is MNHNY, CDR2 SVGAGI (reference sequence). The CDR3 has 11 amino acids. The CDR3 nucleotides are TGTGCCAGCAATGTAGACACTGAAGCTTTCTTT. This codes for CASNVDTEAFF.

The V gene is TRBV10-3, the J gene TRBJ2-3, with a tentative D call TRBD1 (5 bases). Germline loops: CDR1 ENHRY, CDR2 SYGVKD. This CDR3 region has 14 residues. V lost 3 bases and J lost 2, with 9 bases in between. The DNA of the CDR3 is TGTGCCATCAGTGATACAGGCTACACAGATACGCAGTATTTT. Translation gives CAISDTGYTDTQYF.

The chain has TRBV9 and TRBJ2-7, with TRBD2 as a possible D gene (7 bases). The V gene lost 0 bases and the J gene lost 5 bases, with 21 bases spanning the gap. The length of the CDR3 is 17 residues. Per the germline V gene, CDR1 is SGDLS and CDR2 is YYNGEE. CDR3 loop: CASSVALGGGRIDEQYF. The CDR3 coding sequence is TGTGCCAGCAGCGTAGCTTTAGGGGGAGGGAGAATTGACGAGCAGTACTTC.

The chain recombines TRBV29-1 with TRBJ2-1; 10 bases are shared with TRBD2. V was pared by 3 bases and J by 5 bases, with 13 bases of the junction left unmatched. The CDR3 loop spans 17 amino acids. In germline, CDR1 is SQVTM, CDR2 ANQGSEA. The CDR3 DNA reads TGCAGCGTTGAGGGGGAGATGAGCGGGAGGGGCCACAATGAGCAGTTCTTC. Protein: CSVEGEMSGRGHNEQFF.

The CDR3 DNA reads TGCGCCAGCGCCCCCCTGAGATGGGAGACCCAGTACTTC. It codes for CASAPLRWETQYF. The chain is built from TRBV10-2 and TRBJ2-5; D uncertain. Germline CDR1 and CDR2: WSHSY and SAAADI. The V gene lost 8 bases and the J gene lost 5 bases, with 15 bases spanning the gap. The CDR3 length is 13 residues.

CDR3 DNA sequence: TGTGCCAGTTCCTCGTATAAGGGGGAAGCTTTCTTT. Its translation is CASSSYKGEAFF. The chain has TRBV2 and TRBJ1-1, with a weak D call TRBD1 (5 bases). Germline V lookup: CDR1 SNHLY, CDR2 FYNNEI. Trimming stripped 9 bases from V and 8 bases from J, with 16 bases between. The CDR3 runs 12 residues.

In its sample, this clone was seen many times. This CDR3 reads CASSQGRTRANYGYTF. CDR3 sequence (DNA): TGCGCCAGCAGCCAGGGGAGGACACGAGCTAACTATGGCTACACCTTC. V and J are TRBV4-3 and TRBJ1-2; D might be TRBD1 (5 bases). From germline, CDR1 is LGHNA and CDR2 YSLEER. The CDR3 is made up of 16 amino acids. V lost 3 bases and J lost 0, with 14 bases in between.

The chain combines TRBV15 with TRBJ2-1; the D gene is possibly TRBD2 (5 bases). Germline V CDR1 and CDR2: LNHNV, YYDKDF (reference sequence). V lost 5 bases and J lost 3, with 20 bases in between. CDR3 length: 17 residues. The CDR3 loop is CATSGRGPQNSYNEQFF. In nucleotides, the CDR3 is TGTGCCACCAGCGGGAGAGGGCCACAAAATAGCTACAATGAGCAGTTCTTC.

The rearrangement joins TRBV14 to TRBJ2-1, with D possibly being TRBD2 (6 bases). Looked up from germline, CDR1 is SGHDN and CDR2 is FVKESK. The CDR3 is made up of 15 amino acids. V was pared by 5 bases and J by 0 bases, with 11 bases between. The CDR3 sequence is CASSSRGYSYNEQFF. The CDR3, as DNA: TGTGCCAGCAGCTCCCGGGGGTACTCCTACAATGAGCAGTTCTTC.

The CDR3 loop is CASSTAETGMETQYF. CDR3 bases: TGCGCCAGCAGTACAGCAGAGACAGGGATGGAGACCCAGTACTTC. The gene calls are TRBV10-1 and TRBJ2-5; TRBD1 matches at 7 bases. The CDR3 runs 15 residues. CDR1 and CDR2 from the germline V gene are WNHNN and SYGVQD (reference sequence). J gave up 5 bases and V 5 bases, and 11 bases lay outside the gene matches.

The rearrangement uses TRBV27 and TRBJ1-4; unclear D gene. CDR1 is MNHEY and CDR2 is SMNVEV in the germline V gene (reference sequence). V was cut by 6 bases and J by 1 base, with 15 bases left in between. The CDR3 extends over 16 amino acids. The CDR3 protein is CASSLGQSRTNEKLFF. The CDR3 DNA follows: TGTGCCAGCAGCCTCGGTCAAAGCCGAACTAATGAAAAACTGTTTTTT. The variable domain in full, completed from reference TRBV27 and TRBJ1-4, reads EAQVTQNPRYLITVTGKKLTVTCSQNMNHEYMSWYRQDPGLGLRQIYYSMNVEVTDKGDVPEGYKVSRKEKRNFPLILESPSPNQTSLYFCASSLGQSRTNEKLFFGSGTQLSVL.

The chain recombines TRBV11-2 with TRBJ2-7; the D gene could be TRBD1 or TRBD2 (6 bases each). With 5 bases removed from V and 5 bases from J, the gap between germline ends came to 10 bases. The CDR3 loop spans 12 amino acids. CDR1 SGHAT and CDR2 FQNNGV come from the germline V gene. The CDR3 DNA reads TGTGCCAGCAGCCGGGGGCGTGACGAGCAGTACTTC. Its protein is CASSRGRDEQYF.

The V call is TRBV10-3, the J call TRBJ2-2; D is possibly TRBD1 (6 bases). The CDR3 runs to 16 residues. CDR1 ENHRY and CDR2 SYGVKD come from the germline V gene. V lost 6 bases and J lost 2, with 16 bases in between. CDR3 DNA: TGTGCCATCAGAGTAACACAGGGAGCCAACACCGGGGAGCTGTTTTTT. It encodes CAIRVTQGANTGELFF.

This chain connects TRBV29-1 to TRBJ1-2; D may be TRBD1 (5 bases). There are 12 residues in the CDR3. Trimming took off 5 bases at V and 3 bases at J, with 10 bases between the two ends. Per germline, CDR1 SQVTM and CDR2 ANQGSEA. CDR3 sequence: CSVLGADYGYTF. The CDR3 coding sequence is TGCAGCGTTTTAGGGGCTGACTATGGCTACACCTTC.

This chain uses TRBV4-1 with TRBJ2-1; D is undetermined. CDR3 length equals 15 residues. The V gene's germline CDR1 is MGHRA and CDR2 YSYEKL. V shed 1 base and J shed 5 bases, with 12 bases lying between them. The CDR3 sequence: CASSQVTARDNEQFF. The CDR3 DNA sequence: TGCGCCAGCAGCCAAGTTACAGCGCGAGACAATGAGCAGTTCTTC.

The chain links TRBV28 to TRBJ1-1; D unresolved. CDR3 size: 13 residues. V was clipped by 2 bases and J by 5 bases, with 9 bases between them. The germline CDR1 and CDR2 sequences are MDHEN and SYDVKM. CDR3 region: CASSLSLITEAFF. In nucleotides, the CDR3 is TGTGCCAGCAGTTTAAGTTTAATAACTGAAGCTTTCTTT.

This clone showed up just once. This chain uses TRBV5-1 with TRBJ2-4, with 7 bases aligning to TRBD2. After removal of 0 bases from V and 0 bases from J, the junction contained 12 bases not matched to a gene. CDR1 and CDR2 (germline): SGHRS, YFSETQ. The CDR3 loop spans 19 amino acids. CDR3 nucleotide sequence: TGCGCCAGCAGCTTGGTCCCACCCCTAGCGGAGATAGCCAAAAACATTCAGTACTTC. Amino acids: CASSLVPPLAEIAKNIQYF. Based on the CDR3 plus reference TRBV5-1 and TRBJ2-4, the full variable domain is KAGVTQTPRYLIKTRGQQVTLSCSPISGHRSVSWYQQTPGQGLQFLFEYFSETQRNKGNFPGRFSGRQFSNSRSEMNVSTLELGDSALYLCASSLVPPLAEIAKNIQYFGAGTRLSVL.